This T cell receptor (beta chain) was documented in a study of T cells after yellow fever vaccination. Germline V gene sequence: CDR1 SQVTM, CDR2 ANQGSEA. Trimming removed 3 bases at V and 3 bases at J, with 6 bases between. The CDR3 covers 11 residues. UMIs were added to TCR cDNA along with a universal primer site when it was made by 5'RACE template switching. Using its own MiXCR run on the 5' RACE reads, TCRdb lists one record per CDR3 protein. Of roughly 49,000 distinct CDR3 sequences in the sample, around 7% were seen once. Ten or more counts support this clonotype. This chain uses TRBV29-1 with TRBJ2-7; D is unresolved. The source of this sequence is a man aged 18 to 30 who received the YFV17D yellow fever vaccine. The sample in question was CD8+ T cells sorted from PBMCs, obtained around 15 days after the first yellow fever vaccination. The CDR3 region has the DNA TGCAGCGTTGATTTGGGCTACGAGCAGTACTTC. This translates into CSVDLGYEQYF.